This entry is about one T cell receptor (beta chain). This entry comes from a study of blood T cells in healthy people across ages. Combining a sample-barcoded 5' primer with a J-beta primer mix, a second PCR ran for about 6 to 11 cycles. TCRdb itself ran the 5' RACE reads through MiXCR, one entry per CDR3 protein. This table holds about 940,000 distinct CDR3 sequences, roughly 50% found once. The specimen sequenced was blood. This TCR was recovered from a man aged 30-40 years in good health.

The CDR3 sequence: CASSPRTASPNTEAFF. The CDR3 DNA is TGTGCCAGCAGCCCCAGGACAGCTTCCCCGAACACTGAAGCTTTCTTT. V gene TRBV7-3 combines with J gene TRBJ1-1, with a tentative D call TRBD1 (6 bases). Trimming shortened V by 5 bases and J by 1 base, and 17 bases separated the two germline ends. The CDR3 contains 16 residues. Germline V gene data show CDR1 as SGHTA and CDR2 as FQGTGA.